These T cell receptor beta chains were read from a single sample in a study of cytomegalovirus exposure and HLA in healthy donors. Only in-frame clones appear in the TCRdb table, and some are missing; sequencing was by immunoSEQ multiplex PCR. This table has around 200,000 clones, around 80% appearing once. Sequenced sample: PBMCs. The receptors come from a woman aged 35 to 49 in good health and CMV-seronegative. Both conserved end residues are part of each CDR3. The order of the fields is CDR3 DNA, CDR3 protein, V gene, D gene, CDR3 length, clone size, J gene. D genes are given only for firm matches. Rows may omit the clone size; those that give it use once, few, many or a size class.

DNA: TGTGCCAGCAATCCAGGGGGCACTTACTACGAGCAGTACTTC; CDR3: CASNPGGTYYEQYF; V: TRBV27; D: TRBD1; length: 14; size: NA; J: TRBJ2-7
DNA: TGTGCCAGCAGCTTAGTGCAGGCCGCCGAATCCCCCCTCCACTTT; CDR3: CASSLVQAAESPLHF; V: TRBV7-8; D: NA; length: 15; size: NA; J: TRBJ1-6
DNA: TGTGCCAGCAGCTTAACGCCGGCGGGGCAAGAGACCCAGTACTTC; CDR3: CASSLTPAGQETQYF; V: TRBV7-3; D: NA; length: 15; size: NA; J: TRBJ2-5
DNA: TGTGCCAGCAGCCCACGGGGCCCGGGACAGGGCACAGATACGCAGTATTTT; CDR3: CASSPRGPGQGTDTQYF; V: TRBV7-2; D: TRBD1; length: 17; size: NA; J: TRBJ2-3
DNA: TGCGCCAGCCCCGCGGTCGACACAGATACGCAGTATTTT; CDR3: CASPAVDTDTQYF; V: TRBV5-1; D: NA; length: 13; size: NA; J: TRBJ2-3
DNA: TGCGCCAGCAGCCTGACAGGGCCGGCTTTCTTT; CDR3: CASSLTGPAFF; V: TRBV5-1; D: TRBD1; length: 11; size: NA; J: TRBJ1-1
DNA: TGTTCCAGCAGCGTGGACAGTCGAAATCAGCCCCAGCATTTT; CDR3: CSSSVDSRNQPQHF; V: TRBV7-9; D: NA; length: 14; size: NA; J: TRBJ1-5
DNA: TGTGCCAGCAGCAAAAGCGTGACGAGCCGAGGAAGGCACGAGCAGTACTTC; CDR3: CASSKSVTSRGRHEQYF; V: TRBV21-1; D: NA; length: 17; size: NA; J: TRBJ2-7
DNA: TGTGCCAGCGTTTGGGGACAGACAGGGCGGTCTTTAAACTATGGCTACACCTTC; CDR3: CASVWGQTGRSLNYGYTF; V: TRBV25-1; D: TRBD1; length: 18; size: NA; J: TRBJ1-2
DNA: TGTGCCAGCAGTTACTCGTCCTTCGGGGACACTGAAGCTTTCTTT; CDR3: CASSYSSFGDTEAFF; V: TRBV6-5; D: NA; length: 15; size: NA; J: TRBJ1-1
DNA: TGTGCCAGCAGCTATCAGGGGCTCACTGAAGCTTTCTTT; CDR3: CASSYQGLTEAFF; V: TRBV5-5; D: NA; length: 13; size: few; J: TRBJ1-1
DNA: TGCGCCAGCAGCTTCTCGGGGGCAGATACGCAGTATTTT; CDR3: CASSFSGADTQYF; V: TRBV5-1; D: NA; length: 13; size: NA; J: TRBJ2-3
DNA: TGTGCCAGCAGCTTAGGGACAGGGGACACCGGGGAGCTGTTTTTT; CDR3: CASSLGTGDTGELFF; V: TRBV7-9; D: TRBD1; length: 15; size: NA; J: TRBJ2-2
DNA: TGTGCCAGCAGCTTGGTGCCGGGGGTAGGCGATGGCTACACCTTC; CDR3: CASSLVPGVGDGYTF; V: TRBV5-4; D: NA; length: 15; size: few; J: TRBJ1-2
DNA: TGTGCCAGCAGCTTAACGGGGGGGCGTCGGTTCTTC; CDR3: CASSLTGGRRFF; V: TRBV7-8; D: TRBD2; length: 12; size: NA; J: TRBJ2-1
DNA: TGTGCCAGCAGCACGGACGGGAGGAACACCGGGGAGCTGTTTTTT; CDR3: CASSTDGRNTGELFF; V: TRBV7-9; D: NA; length: 15; size: NA; J: TRBJ2-2
DNA: TGTGCCACCAGCAGTCGTCTGGGGGCTGACACCATATATTTT; CDR3: CATSSRLGADTIYF; V: TRBV15; D: NA; length: 14; size: NA; J: TRBJ1-3
DNA: TGTGCCAGCAGTGCCCAGGCGCTATCCGGGGAGCTGTTTTTT; CDR3: CASSAQALSGELFF; V: TRBV6-1; D: NA; length: 14; size: NA; J: TRBJ2-2
DNA: TGCGCCAGCAGCCAAGTCGAGGGATCAAGCTATGGCTACACCTTC; CDR3: CASSQVEGSSYGYTF; V: TRBV4-3; D: NA; length: 15; size: NA; J: TRBJ1-2
DNA: TGCGCCAGCAGCCAAGATTTCCGCCGCGGGGATAGCTCCTACGAGCAGTACTTC; CDR3: CASSQDFRRGDSSYEQYF; V: TRBV4-1; D: NA; length: 18; size: NA; J: TRBJ2-7
DNA: TGTGCCAGCAGTCAAGGGGCGAACACTGAAGCTTTCTTT; CDR3: CASSQGANTEAFF; V: TRBV7-3; D: NA; length: 13; size: few; J: TRBJ1-1
DNA: TGTGCCACCGACCAGGGGGCTGGGAACACCATATATTTT; CDR3: CATDQGAGNTIYF; V: TRBV6-1; D: TRBD1; length: 13; size: NA; J: TRBJ1-3